A single sample is the source of the 10 T cell receptor beta chains below, sequenced in a study of brain T cells in children with intractable seizures. Libraries were prepared by immunoSEQ multiplex PCR; TCRdb keeps only in-frame clonotypes and omits some of them. The sample lists hundreds of thousands of clones; over 90% were seen once. Time point here: blood from clinic visit 5 months post-surgery; TSC patient then seizure free. The sequencing used peripheral blood, collected roughly 5 months after surgery. These receptors were collected from a boy younger than two with tuberous sclerosis and intractable seizures.

The chain couples TRBV7-3 to TRBJ1-3; no clear D. Per the germline V gene, CDR1 is SGHTA and CDR2 is FQGTGA. V lost 0 bases, J lost 1 base, and 1 base lay in between. The CDR3 is made up of 13 amino acids. CDR3 amino acids: CASSLTSGNTIYF. The CDR3 nucleotides are TGTGCCAGCAGCTTAACTTCTGGAAACACCATATATTTT.

The chain is built from TRBV2 and TRBJ1-2; D might be TRBD1 (5 bases). The ends were cut back, 10 bases at V and 0 bases at J, with 9 bases in the middle. CDR1 is SNHLY, CDR2 FYNNEI, per germline. This CDR3 has 12 residues. The CDR3 DNA is TGTGCCATACAGGTAGCTAACTATGGCTACACCTTC. As protein: CAIQVANYGYTF.

The chain links TRBV3-1 (or the pseudogene TRBV3-2) to TRBJ2-7; D tentatively reads TRBD1 or TRBD2 (5 bases each). The CDR3 totals 16 residues. Germline V CDR1 and CDR2: LGHDT, YNNKEL (reference sequence). Trimming shortened V by 0 bases and J by 4 bases, and 16 bases separated the two germline ends. In nucleotides, the CDR3 is TGTGCCAGCAGCCAAGAGTTTATAGGGACCTCGTACGAGCAGTACTTC. Protein product: CASSQEFIGTSYEQYF.

The chain carries TRBV7-9 and TRBJ2-2; D call uncertain. Trimming shortened V by 5 bases and J by 5 bases, and 15 bases separated the two germline ends. The germline V gene has CDR1 SEHNR and CDR2 FQNEAQ (reference sequence). This CDR3 is 15 amino acids long. The CDR3 here is CASSVPQTETGELFF. Here the CDR3 DNA reads TGTGCCAGCAGCGTACCTCAAACAGAGACCGGGGAGCTGTTTTTT. Supplemented by reference TRBV7-9 and TRBJ2-2, the full variable domain reads DTGVSQNPRHKITKRGQNVTFRCDPISEHNRLYWYRQTLGQGPEFLTYFQNEAQLEKSRLLSDRFSAERPKGSFSTLEIQRTEQGDSAMYLCASSVPQTETGELFFGEGSRLTVL.

The chain joins TRBV9 to TRBJ2-3; 9 nucleotides agree with TRBD1. The V and J ends lost 0 bases and 1 base, in that order; junction bases with no gene match: 0. In germline, CDR1 is SGDLS, CDR2 YYNGEE. This CDR3 has 15 residues. In nucleotides, the CDR3 is TGTGCCAGCAGCGTAGGACAGGGGGGCACAGATACGCAGTATTTT. It yields the protein CASSVGQGGTDTQYF. The entire variable domain, with the rest obtained from reference TRBV9 and TRBJ2-3, is as follows: DSGVTQTPKHLITATGQRVTLRCSPRSGDLSVYWYQQSLDQGLQFLIQYYNGEERAKGNILERFSAQQFPDLHSELNLSSLELGDSALYFCASSVGQGGTDTQYFGPGTRLTVL.

The rearrangement links TRBV11-1 to TRBJ2-7; 7 nucleotides agree with TRBD1. Germline V gene data show CDR1 as SGHAT and CDR2 as FQDESV (reference sequence). J gave up 5 bases and V 6 bases, and 10 bases lay outside the gene matches. The CDR3 is 14 amino acids. CDR3 amino acids: CASSYGTERDEQYF. CDR3 DNA sequence: TGTGCCAGCAGTTACGGGACAGAGAGGGACGAGCAGTACTTC. Full variable domain (rest looked up from reference TRBV11-1 and TRBJ2-7): EAEVAQSPRYKITEKSQAVAFWCDPISGHATLYWYRQILGQGPELLVQFQDESVVDDSQLPKDRFSAERLKGVDSTLKIQPAELGDSAMYLCASSYGTERDEQYFGPGTRLTVT.

This clone occurred once. The chain employs TRBV29-1 and TRBJ2-1, with TRBD1 as a possible D gene (5 bases). Per germline, CDR1 SQVTM and CDR2 ANQGSEA. Trimming stripped 1 base from V and 0 bases from J, with 7 bases between. The CDR3 sequence is 14 residues long. The CDR3 here is CSVEGQSSYNEQFF. Here the CDR3 DNA reads TGCAGCGTTGAAGGACAGAGCTCCTACAATGAGCAGTTCTTC.

The chain couples TRBV21-1 to TRBJ1-4. TRBV21-1 is a pseudogene segment. The CDR3 length is 21 residues. The CDR3 DNA reads as TGTGCCAGCAGCAAATCGGAAACGGGTGGCAGAACAAGAGCAACTAATGAAAAACTGTTTTTT. As protein: CASSKSETGGRTRATNEKLFF.

This rearrangement joins TRBV14 to TRBJ2-7; 7 bases align to TRBD1. This CDR3 is built from 14 residues. The V gene's germline CDR1 is SGHDN and CDR2 FVKESK. The V gene end was trimmed by 1 base and the J gene end by 3 bases; junction bases not matched to a gene: 3. The CDR3 spells CASSQAQGNYEQYF. For the CDR3, the DNA is TGTGCCAGCAGCCAAGCACAGGGGAACTACGAGCAGTACTTC.

The V and J genes are TRBV29-1 and TRBJ2-3; either TRBD1 or TRBD2 may supply D (5 bases each). The CDR3 covers 17 residues. V dropped 4 bases and J dropped 2 bases, with 22 bases sitting between them. CDR1 and CDR2 from the germline V gene are SQVTM and ANQGSEA. The CDR3 loop reads CSVVVGDGGPYTDTQYF. Here the CDR3 DNA reads TGCAGCGTTGTGGTCGGGGACGGCGGGCCTTACACAGATACGCAGTATTTT.